Detailed here is one T cell receptor beta chain. The data were taken from a study of blood T cell repertoires in COVID-19. The table came from immunoSEQ multiplex PCR; TCRdb's copy has only in-frame clones and leaves some out. The sample has fewer than 300,000 clones, more than 85% seen once; the top ten hold around 2.6%. This TCR derives from a person under 35 with COVID-19, enrolled during active disease. The sample was peripheral blood.

The DNA for the CDR3 is TGCAGCGTTGACGGACAGGATTCTGGGGCCAACGTCCTGACTTTC. Translation: CSVDGQDSGANVLTF. The gene calls are TRBV29-1 and TRBJ2-6; TRBD1 matches at 7 bases. The germline gives CDR1 SQVTM, CDR2 ANQGSEA. This CDR3 is 15 amino acids long. The V segment lost 3 bases and the J segment 1 base; nucleotides outside the gene matches: 3.